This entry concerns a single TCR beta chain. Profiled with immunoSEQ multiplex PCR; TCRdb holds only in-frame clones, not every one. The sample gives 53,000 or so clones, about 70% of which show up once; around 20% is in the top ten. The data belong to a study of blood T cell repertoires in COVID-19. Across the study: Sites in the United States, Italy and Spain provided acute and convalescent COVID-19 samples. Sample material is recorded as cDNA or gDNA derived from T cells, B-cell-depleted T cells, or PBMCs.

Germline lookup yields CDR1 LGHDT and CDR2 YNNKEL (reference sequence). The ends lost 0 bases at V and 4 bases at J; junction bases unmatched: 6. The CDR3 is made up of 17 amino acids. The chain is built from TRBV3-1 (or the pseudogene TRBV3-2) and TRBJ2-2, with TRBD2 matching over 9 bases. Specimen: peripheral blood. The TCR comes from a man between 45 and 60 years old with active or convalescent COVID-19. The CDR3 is CASSQELGGRVTGELFF. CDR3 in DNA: TGTGCCAGCAGCCAAGAACTCGGCGGGAGGGTCACCGGGGAGCTGTTTTTT.